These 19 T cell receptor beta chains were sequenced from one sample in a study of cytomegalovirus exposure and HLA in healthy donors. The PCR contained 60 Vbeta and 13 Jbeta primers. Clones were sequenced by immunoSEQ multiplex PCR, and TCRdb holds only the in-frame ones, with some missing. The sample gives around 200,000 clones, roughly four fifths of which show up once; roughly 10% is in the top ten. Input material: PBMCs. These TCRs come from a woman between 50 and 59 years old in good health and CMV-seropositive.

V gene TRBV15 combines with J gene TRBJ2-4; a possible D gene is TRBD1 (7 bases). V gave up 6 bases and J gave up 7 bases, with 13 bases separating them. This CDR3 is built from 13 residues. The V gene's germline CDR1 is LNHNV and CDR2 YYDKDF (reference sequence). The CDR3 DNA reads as TGTGCCACCAGTCAGGGGGGTCGGAACATTCAGTACTTC. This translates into CATSQGGRNIQYF.

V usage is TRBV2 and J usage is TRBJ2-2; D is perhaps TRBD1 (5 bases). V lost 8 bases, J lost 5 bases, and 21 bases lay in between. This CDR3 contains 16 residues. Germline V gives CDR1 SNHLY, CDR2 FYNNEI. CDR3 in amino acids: CASPPPGQGLTGELFF. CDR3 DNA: TGTGCCAGCCCCCCGCCCGGGCAGGGATTGACCGGGGAGCTGTTTTTT.

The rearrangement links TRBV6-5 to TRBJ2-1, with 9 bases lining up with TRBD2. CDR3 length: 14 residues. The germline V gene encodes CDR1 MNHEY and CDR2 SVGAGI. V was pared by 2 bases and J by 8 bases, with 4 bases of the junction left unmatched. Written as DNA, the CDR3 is TGTGCCAGCAGTTACGGCGGGGGGGGTTATGAGCAGTTCTTC. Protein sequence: CASSYGGGGYEQFF.

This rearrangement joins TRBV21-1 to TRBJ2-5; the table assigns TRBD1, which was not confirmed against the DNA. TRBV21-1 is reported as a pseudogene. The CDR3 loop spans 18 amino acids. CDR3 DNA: TGTGCCAGCAGCACAGCCGGGACAGGGGAGGCCATACAAGAGACCCAGTACTTC. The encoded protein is CASSTAGTGEAIQETQYF.

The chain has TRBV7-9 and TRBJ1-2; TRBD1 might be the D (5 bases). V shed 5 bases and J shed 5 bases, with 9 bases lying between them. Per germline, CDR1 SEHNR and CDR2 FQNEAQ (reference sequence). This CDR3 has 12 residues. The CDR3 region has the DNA TGTGCCAGCAGCGCGGACATGTATGGCTACACCTTC. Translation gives CASSADMYGYTF.

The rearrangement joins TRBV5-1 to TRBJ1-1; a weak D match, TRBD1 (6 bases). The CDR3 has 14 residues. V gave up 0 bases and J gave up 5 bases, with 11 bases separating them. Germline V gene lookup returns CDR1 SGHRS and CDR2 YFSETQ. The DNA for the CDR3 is TGCGCCAGCAGCTTGGGTCAGGGGTTGACTGAAGCTTTCTTT. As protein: CASSLGQGLTEAFF.

This CDR3 reads CSARDIHEQFF. Here the CDR3 DNA reads TGCAGTGCTAGGGACATTCATGAGCAGTTCTTC. This chain links TRBV20-1 with TRBJ2-1, with D maybe TRBD1 (5 bases). Trimming stripped 3 bases from V and 8 bases from J, with 8 bases between. This CDR3 has 11 residues. CDR1 and CDR2 from the germline V gene are DFQATT and SNEGSKA (reference sequence).

The CDR3 reads CASSPGDSLTGNTIYF. The CDR3, as DNA: TGCGCCAGCAGCCCCGGGGACAGTTTAACGGGAAACACCATATATTTT. The chain links TRBV4-1 to TRBJ1-3, with 7 positions matching TRBD1. Germline CDR1 reads MGHRA; CDR2 reads YSYEKL. There are 16 residues in the CDR3. The V and J ends lost 4 bases and 4 bases, in that order; junction bases with no gene match: 10.

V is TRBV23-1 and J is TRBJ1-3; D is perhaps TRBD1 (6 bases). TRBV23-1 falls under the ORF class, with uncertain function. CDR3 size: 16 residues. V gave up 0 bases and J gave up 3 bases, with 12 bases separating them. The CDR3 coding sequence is TGCGCCAGCAGTCAATCGTGGGGGCAGGATGGAAACACCATATATTTT. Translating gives CASSQSWGQDGNTIYF.

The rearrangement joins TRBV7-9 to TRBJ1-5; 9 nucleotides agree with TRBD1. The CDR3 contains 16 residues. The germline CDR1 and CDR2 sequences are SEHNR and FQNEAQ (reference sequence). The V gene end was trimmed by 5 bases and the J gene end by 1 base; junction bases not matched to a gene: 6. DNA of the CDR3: TGTGCCAGCAGCAGGACAGGGGAGAGAAGCAATCAGCCCCAGCATTTT. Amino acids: CASSRTGERSNQPQHF.

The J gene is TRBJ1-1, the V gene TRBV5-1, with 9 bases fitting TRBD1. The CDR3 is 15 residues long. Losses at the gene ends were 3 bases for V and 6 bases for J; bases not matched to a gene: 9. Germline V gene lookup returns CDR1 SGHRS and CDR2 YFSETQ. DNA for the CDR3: TGCGCCAGCAGCTCGGGGGACAGGGATATTGCTGAAGCTTTCTTT. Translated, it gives CASSSGDRDIAEAFF.

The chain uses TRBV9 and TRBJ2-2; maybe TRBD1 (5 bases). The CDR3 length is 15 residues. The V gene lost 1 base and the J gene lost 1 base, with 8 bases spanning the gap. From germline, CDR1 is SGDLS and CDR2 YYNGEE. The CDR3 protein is CASSVRGQNTGELFF. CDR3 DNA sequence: TGTGCCAGCAGCGTACGAGGACAGAACACCGGGGAGCTGTTTTTT.

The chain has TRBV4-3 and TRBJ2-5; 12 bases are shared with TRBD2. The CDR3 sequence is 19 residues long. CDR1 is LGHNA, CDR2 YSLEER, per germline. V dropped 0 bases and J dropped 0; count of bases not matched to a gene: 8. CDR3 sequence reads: CASSQDASSGGEYQETQYF. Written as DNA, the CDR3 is TGCGCCAGCAGCCAAGACGCGTCTAGCGGGGGGGAGTACCAAGAGACCCAGTACTTC.

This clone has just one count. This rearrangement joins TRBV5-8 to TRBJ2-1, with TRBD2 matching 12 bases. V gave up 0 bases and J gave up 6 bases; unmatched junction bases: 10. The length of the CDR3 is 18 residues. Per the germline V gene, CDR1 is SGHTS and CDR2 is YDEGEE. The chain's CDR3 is CASSLVTSGGDRFNEQFF. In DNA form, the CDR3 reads TGTGCCAGCAGCTTGGTGACTAGCGGGGGCGATAGGTTCAATGAGCAGTTCTTC. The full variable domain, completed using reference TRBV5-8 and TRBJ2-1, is EAGVTQSPTHLIKTRGQQATLRCSPISGHTSVYWYQQALGLGLQFLLWYDEGEERNRGNFPPRFSGRQFPNYSSELNVNALELEDSALYLCASSLVTSGGDRFNEQFFGPGTRLTVL.

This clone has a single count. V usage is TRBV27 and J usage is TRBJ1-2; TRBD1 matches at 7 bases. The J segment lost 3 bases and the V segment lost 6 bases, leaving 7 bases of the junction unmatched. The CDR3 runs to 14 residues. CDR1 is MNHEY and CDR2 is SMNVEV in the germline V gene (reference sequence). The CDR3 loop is CASRPGQRHYGYTF. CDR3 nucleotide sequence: TGTGCCAGCAGACCGGGACAGCGACACTATGGCTACACCTTC.

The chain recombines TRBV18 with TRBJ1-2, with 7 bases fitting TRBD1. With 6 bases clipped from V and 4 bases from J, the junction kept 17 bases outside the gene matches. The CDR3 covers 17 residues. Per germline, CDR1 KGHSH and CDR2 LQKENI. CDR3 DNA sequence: TGTGCCAGCTCGTCACCGGGACAGAAGGTTGGTAGCTATGGCTACACCTTC. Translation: CASSSPGQKVGSYGYTF.

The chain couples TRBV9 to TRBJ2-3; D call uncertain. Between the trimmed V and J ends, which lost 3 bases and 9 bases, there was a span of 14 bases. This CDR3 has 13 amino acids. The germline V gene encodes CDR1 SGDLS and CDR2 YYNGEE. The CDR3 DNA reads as TGTGCCAGCAGCGACGCCGTCGAGTACACGCAGTATTTT. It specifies CASSDAVEYTQYF.

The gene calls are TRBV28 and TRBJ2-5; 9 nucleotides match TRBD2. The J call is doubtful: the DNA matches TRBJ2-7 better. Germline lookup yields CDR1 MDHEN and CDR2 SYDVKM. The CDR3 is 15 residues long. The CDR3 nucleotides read TGTGCCAGCAGCCCTGCAGGCGGGGGGGACTACGAGCAGTACTTC. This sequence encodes CASSPAGGGDYEQYF.

This CDR3 reads CASSFRVQNTGELFF. CDR3 in DNA: TGTGCCAGCAGCTTCAGGGTCCAGAACACCGGGGAGCTGTTTTTT. The rearrangement joins TRBV7-7 to TRBJ2-2; possible D gene TRBD1, 5 bases. Trimming took 3 bases from V and 1 from J, leaving 9 bases between them. This CDR3 has 15 amino acids. CDR1 is SSHAT and CDR2 is FNYEAQ in the germline V gene (reference sequence).